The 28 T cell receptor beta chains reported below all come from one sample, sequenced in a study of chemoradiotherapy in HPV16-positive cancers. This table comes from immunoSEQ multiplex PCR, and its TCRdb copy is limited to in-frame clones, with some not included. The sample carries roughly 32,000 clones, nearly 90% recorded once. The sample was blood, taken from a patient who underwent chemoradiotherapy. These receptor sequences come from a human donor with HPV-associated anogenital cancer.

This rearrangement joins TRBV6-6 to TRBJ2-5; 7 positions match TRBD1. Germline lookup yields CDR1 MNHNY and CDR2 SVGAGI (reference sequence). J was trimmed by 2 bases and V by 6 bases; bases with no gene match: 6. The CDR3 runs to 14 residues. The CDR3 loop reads CASSTGVRQETQYF. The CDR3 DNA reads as TGTGCCAGCAGCACAGGGGTGCGGCAAGAGACCCAGTACTTC.

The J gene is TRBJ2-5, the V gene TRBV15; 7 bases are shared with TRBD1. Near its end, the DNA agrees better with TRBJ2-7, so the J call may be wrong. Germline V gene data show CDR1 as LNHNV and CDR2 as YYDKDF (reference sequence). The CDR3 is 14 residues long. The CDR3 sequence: CATSSKGAPGEQYF. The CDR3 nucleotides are TGTGCCACCAGCAGTAAGGGGGCGCCAGGCGAGCAGTACTTC.

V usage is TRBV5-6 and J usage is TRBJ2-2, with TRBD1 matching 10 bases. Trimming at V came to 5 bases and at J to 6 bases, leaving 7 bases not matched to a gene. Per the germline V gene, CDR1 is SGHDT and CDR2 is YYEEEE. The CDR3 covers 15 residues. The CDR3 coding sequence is TGTGCCAGCAGTCCCGGGACAGGGGCAGCCGGGGAGCTGTTTTTT. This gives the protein CASSPGTGAAGELFF.

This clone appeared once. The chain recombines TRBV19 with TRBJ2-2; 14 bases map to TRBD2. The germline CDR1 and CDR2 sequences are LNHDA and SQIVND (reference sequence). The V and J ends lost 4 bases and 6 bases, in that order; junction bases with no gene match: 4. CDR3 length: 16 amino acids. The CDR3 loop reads CASSRGLAGGAGELFF. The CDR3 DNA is TGTGCCAGTAGTAGAGGACTAGCGGGAGGTGCCGGGGAGCTGTTTTTT.

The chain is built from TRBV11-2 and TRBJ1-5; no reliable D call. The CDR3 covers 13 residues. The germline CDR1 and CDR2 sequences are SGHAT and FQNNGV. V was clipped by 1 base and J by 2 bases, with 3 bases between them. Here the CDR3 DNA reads TGTGCCAGCAGCTTAGTGGGCAATCAGCCCCAGCATTTT. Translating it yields CASSLVGNQPQHF.

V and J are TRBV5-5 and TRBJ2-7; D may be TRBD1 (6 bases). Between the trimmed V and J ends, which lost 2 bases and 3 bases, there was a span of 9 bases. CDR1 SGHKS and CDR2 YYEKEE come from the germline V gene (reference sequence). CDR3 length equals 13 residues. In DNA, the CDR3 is TGTGCCAGCAGCTTTAACAGGGACTACGAGCAGTACTTC. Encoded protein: CASSFNRDYEQYF.

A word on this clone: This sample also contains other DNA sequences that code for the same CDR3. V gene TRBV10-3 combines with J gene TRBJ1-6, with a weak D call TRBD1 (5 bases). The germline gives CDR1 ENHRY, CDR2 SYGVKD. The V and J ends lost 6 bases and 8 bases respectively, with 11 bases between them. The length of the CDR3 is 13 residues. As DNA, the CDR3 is TGTGCCATCAGGGGGACGGCAGATTCACCCCTCCACTTT. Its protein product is CAIRGTADSPLHF.

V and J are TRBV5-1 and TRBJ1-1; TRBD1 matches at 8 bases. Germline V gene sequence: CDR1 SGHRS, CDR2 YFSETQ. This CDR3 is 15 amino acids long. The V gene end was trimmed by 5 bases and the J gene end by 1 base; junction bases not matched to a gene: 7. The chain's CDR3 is CASSSGGTGNTEAFF. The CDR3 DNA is TGCGCCAGCAGTTCTGGTGGGACAGGGAACACTGAAGCTTTCTTT.

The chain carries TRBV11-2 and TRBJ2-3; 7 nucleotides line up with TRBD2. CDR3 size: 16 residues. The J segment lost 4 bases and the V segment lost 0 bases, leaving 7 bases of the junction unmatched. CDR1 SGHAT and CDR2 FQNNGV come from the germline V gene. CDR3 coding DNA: TGTGCCAGCAGCTTAGATCTCGGCGGGAGCCCAGATACGCAGTATTTT. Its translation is CASSLDLGGSPDTQYF.

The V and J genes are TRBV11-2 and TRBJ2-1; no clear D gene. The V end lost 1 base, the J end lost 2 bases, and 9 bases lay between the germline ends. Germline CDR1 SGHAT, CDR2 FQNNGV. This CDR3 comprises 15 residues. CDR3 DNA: TGTGCCAGCAGCTTAGCCGGGCCTACCTACAATGAGCAGTTCTTC. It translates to CASSLAGPTYNEQFF.

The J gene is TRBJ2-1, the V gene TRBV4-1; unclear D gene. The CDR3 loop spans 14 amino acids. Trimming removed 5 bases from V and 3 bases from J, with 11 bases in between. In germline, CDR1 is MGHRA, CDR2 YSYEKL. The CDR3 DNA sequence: TGCGCCAGCAGCGCCGTCGGGTTCTACAATGAGCAGTTCTTC. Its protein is CASSAVGFYNEQFF.

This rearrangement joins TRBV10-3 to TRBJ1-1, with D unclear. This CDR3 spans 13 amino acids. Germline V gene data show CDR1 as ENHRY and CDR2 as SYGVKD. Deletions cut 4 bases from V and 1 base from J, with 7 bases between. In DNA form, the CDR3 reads TGTGCCATCAGTGTGCAACAGAACACTGAAGCTTTCTTT. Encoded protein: CAISVQQNTEAFF.

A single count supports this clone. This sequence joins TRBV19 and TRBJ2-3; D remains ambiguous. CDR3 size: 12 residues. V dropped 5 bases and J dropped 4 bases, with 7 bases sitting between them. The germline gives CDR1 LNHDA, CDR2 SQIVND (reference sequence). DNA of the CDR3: TGTGCCAGTAGTTCCTTAGCAGATACGCAGTATTTT. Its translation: CASSSLADTQYF.

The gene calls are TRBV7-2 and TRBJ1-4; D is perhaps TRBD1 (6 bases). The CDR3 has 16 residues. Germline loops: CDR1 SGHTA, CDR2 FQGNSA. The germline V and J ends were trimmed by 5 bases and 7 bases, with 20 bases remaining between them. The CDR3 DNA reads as TGTGCCAGCAGCCTCGGAGGGGCAGGGGCCGGTGAAAAACTGTTTTTT. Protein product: CASSLGGAGAGEKLFF.

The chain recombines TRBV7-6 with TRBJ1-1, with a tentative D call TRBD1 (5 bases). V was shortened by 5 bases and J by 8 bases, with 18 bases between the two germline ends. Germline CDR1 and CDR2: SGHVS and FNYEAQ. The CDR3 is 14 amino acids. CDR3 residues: CASSPEAGQTEAFF. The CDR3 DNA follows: TGTGCCAGCAGCCCCGAGGCAGGGCAAACCGAAGCTTTCTTT.

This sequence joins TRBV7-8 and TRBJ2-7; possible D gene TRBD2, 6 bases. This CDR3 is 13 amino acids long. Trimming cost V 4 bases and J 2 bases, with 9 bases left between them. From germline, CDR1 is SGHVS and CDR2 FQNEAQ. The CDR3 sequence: CASSWDFAYEQYF. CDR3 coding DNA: TGTGCCAGCAGCTGGGACTTTGCCTACGAGCAGTACTTC.

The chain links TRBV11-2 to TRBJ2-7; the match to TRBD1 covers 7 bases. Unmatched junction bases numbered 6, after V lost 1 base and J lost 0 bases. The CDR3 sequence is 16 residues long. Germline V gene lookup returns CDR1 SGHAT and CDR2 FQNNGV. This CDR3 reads CASSLGKGGISYEQYF. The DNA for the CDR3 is TGTGCCAGCAGCTTAGGTAAAGGGGGCATCTCCTACGAGCAGTACTTC.

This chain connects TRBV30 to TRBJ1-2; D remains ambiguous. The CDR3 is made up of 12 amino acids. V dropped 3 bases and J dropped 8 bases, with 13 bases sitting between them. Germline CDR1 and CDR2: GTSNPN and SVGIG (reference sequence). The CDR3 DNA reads TGTGCCTGGAGGATCTGGCCAAAAGGCTACACCTTC. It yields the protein CAWRIWPKGYTF. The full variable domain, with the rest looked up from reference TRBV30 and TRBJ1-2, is SQTIHQWPATLVQPVGSPLSLECTVEGTSNPNLYWYRQAAGRGLQLLFYSVGIGQISSEVPQNLSASRPQDRQFILSSKKLLLSDSGFYLCAWRIWPKGYTFGSGTRLTVV.

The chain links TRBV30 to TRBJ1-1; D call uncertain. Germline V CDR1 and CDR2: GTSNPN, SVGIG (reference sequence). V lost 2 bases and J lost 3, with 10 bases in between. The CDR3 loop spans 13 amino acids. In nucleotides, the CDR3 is TGTGCCTGGAGTTCCGGGGAGTACACTGAAGCTTTCTTT. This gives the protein CAWSSGEYTEAFF.

CDR3 coding DNA: TGCGCCAGCAGCCGCGGAGGGGGCTACGAGCAGTACTTC. As protein: CASSRGGGYEQYF. The chain is built from TRBV4-3 and TRBJ2-7; the D gene could be TRBD1 or TRBD2 (6 bases each). CDR3 length: 13 amino acids. Germline CDR1 LGHNA, CDR2 YSLEER. V was cut by 4 bases and J by 3 bases, with 10 bases left in between.

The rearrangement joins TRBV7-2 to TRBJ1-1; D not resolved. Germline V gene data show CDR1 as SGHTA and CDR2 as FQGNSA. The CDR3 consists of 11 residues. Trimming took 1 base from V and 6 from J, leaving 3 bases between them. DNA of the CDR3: TGTGCCAGCAGCTTAGATTCTGAAGCTTTCTTT. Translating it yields CASSLDSEAFF.

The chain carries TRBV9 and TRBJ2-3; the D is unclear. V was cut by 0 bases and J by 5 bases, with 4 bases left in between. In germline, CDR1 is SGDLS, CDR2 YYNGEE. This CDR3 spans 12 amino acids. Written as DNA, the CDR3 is TGTGCCAGCAGCGTAGGCGGAGATACGCAGTATTTT. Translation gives CASSVGGDTQYF.

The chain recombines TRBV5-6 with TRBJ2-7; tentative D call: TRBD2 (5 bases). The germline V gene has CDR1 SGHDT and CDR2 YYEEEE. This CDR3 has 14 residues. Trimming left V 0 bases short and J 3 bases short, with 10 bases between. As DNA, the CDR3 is TGTGCCAGCAGCTTGGGTGGACTCTACTACGAGCAGTACTTC. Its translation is CASSLGGLYYEQYF.

CDR3 coding DNA: TGTGCCAGCAGCGTTGACAGGGCGATTCAGCCCCAGCATTTT. Translation: CASSVDRAIQPQHF. The chain joins TRBV5-4 to TRBJ1-5, with 7 bases that match TRBD1. The CDR3 sequence is 14 residues long. V shed 4 bases and J 6 bases; nucleotides not matched to a gene: 7. CDR1 SGHNT and CDR2 YYREEE come from the germline V gene (reference sequence).

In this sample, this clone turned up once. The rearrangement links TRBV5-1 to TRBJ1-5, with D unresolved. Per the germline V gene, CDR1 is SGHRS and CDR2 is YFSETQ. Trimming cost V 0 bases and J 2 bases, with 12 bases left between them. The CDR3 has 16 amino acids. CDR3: CASSLGGITGNQPQHF. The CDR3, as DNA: TGCGCCAGCAGCTTGGGAGGGATCACGGGCAATCAGCCCCAGCATTTT.

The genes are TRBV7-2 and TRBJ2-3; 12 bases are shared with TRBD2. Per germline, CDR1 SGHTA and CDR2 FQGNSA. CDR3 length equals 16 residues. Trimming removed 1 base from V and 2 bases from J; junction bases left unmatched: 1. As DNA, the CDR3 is TGTGCCAGCAGCTTAGGACTAGCGGGGGCCACAGATACGCAGTATTTT. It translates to CASSLGLAGATDTQYF. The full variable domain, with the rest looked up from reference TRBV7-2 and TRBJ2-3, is GAGVSQSPSNKVTEKGKDVELRCDPISGHTALYWYRQSLGQGLEFLIYFQGNSAPDKSGLPSDRFSAERTGGSVSTLTIQRTQQEDSAVYLCASSLGLAGATDTQYFGPGTRLTVL.

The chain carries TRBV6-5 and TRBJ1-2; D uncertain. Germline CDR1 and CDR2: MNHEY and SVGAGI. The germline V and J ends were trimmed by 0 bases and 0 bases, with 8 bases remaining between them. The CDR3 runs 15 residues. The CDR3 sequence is CASSYSGGSNYGYTF. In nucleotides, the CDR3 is TGTGCCAGCAGTTACTCGGGCGGATCTAACTATGGCTACACCTTC.

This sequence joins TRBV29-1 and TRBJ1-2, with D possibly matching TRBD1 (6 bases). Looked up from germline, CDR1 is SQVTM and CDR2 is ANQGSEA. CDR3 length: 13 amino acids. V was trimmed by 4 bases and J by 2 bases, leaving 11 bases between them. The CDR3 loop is CSVGEGQNYGYTF. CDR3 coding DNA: TGCAGCGTTGGCGAAGGACAGAACTATGGCTACACCTTC.